Below, 9 T cell receptor beta chains from the same sample are listed, as sequenced in a study of shared clonotypes between healthy human individuals. Assay used: immunoSEQ multiplex PCR; TCRdb lists only in-frame clones, some missing. The sample yields roughly 700,000 clones, roughly 87% seen once. Material: memory CD8+ T cells from PBMCs. Noted subset: CD45RO+ cells pooled with CCR7-negative TemRA cells. All receptors derive from a man aged 18 to 30 in good health. Some clones in this sample may be carry-over from other donors' samples.

This chain joins TRBV6-5 and TRBJ2-5; tentatively, D is TRBD2 (5 bases). The CDR3 is 15 residues long. V was shortened by 2 bases and J by 2 bases, with 12 bases between the two germline ends. Germline values: CDR1 MNHEY, CDR2 SVGAGI. CDR3 DNA sequence: TGTGCCAGCAGTTACGTCTGGGGAGCACAAGAGACCCAGTACTTC. Its translation: CASSYVWGAQETQYF.

The chain links TRBV2 to TRBJ2-1, with a weak D call TRBD2 (6 bases). The V gene's germline CDR1 is SNHLY and CDR2 FYNNEI. The CDR3 consists of 16 residues. Trimming took 0 bases from V and 8 from J, leaving 17 bases between them. The DNA of the CDR3 is TGTGCCAGCAGTGAAGCGGGAGGATGGGCTTCGCATGAGCAGTTCTTC. Protein product: CASSEAGGWASHEQFF.

As DNA, the CDR3 is TGTGCCAGCAGCTCCGGACAGGGGGTTTTGAACACTGAAGCTTTCTTT. Protein: CASSSGQGVLNTEAFF. This sequence joins TRBV7-9 and TRBJ1-1; 10 nucleotides agree with TRBD1. There are 16 residues in the CDR3. Germline V lookup: CDR1 SEHNR, CDR2 FQNEAQ (reference sequence). The trim removed 4 bases at V and 0 bases at J, leaving 5 bases unmatched.

The V gene is TRBV28, the J gene TRBJ2-1, with 7 bases fitting TRBD2. The CDR3 covers 16 residues. Germline CDR1 is MDHEN and CDR2 is SYDVKM. The V and J ends lost 8 bases and 5 bases, in that order; junction bases with no gene match: 15. This chain's CDR3 is CASRGEWLSTNNEQFF. For the CDR3, the DNA is TGTGCCAGCCGGGGGGAGTGGCTTAGTACCAACAATGAGCAGTTCTTC.

The V and J genes are TRBV29-1 and TRBJ1-1; TRBD1 is a possible D gene (6 bases). CDR1 is SQVTM, CDR2 ANQGSEA, per germline. The CDR3 covers 13 residues. Between the trimmed V and J ends, which lost 3 bases and 4 bases, there was a span of 12 bases. The CDR3 sequence: CSVEGGGPTEAFF. CDR3 sequence (DNA): TGCAGCGTTGAGGGAGGGGGGCCCACTGAAGCTTTCTTT.

J is TRBJ1-5 and V is TRBV4-2, with 9 nucleotides matching TRBD1. This CDR3 spans 15 amino acids. With 0 bases clipped from V and 8 bases from J, the junction kept 5 bases outside the gene matches. Germline CDR1 and CDR2: LGHNA and YNFKEQ. The CDR3 loop is CASSQEQGAREPQHF. CDR3 nucleotides: TGTGCCAGCAGCCAAGAACAGGGGGCGAGGGAGCCCCAGCATTTT.

The chain links TRBV7-9 to TRBJ2-1; the match to TRBD2 covers 10 bases. Looked up from germline, CDR1 is SEHNR and CDR2 is FQNEAQ (reference sequence). After removal of 3 bases from V and 5 bases from J, the junction contained 4 bases not matched to a gene. This CDR3 has 15 amino acids. The CDR3 sequence: CASSFGLAANNEQFF. DNA for the CDR3: TGTGCCAGCAGCTTCGGACTAGCGGCAAACAATGAGCAGTTCTTC.

This rearrangement joins TRBV27 to TRBJ2-2; D remains ambiguous. CDR1 is MNHEY and CDR2 is SMNVEV in the germline V gene (reference sequence). Between the trimmed V and J ends, which lost 4 bases and 3 bases, there was a span of 9 bases. The CDR3 runs 14 residues. As DNA, the CDR3 is TGTGCCAGCAGTTGGGGTGGGGACACCGGGGAGCTGTTTTTT. Its protein product is CASSWGGDTGELFF.

The V and J genes are TRBV9 and TRBJ2-1; D gene uncertain. CDR1 is SGDLS and CDR2 is YYNGEE in the germline V gene. CDR3 size: 15 residues. V was clipped by 1 base and J by 7 bases, with 15 bases between them. For the CDR3, the DNA is TGTGCCAGCAGCGTAAGGACGGGTCCTATTAATGAGCAGTTCTTC. It yields the protein CASSVRTGPINEQFF. Supplemented by reference TRBV9 and TRBJ2-1, the full variable domain reads DSGVTQTPKHLITATGQRVTLRCSPRSGDLSVYWYQQSLDQGLQFLIQYYNGEERAKGNILERFSAQQFPDLHSELNLSSLELGDSALYFCASSVRTGPINEQFFGPGTRLTVL.